The TCR beta chain described here comes from a study of shared clonotypes between healthy human individuals. Healthy adults negative for HIV, lacking recent acute infections or vaccinations, served as donors. Trimming stripped 1 base from V and 5 bases from J, with 7 bases between. Germline-derived CDR1 and CDR2 are SGHDT and YYEEEE. The CDR3 runs to 12 residues. Some clones are missing from TCRdb's copy, which holds only in-frame ones; the method was immunoSEQ multiplex PCR. The sample holds fewer than 1.6 million clones, around 98.5% seen once. The sequence was collected from a man aged 25-40 years in good health. This chain joins TRBV5-6 and TRBJ2-7; D is undetermined. The sample comprised naive CD4+ T cells sorted from blood. Noted subset: CD45RA+ positively selected. The CDR3 sequence is CASSLKSHEQYF. Written as DNA, the CDR3 is TGTGCCAGCAGCTTGAAAAGCCACGAGCAGTACTTC.